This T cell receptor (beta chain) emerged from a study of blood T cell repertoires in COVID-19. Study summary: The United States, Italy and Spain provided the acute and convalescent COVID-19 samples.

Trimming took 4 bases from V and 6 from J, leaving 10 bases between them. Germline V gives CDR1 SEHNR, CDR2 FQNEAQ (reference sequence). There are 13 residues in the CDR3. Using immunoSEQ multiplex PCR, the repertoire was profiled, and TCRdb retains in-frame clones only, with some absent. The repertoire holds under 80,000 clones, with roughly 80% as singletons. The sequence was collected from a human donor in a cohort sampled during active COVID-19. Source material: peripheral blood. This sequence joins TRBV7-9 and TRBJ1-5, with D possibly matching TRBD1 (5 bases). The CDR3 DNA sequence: TGTGCCAGCAGCTCCAGGGATTTTCAGCCCCAGCATTTT. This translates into CASSSRDFQPQHF.